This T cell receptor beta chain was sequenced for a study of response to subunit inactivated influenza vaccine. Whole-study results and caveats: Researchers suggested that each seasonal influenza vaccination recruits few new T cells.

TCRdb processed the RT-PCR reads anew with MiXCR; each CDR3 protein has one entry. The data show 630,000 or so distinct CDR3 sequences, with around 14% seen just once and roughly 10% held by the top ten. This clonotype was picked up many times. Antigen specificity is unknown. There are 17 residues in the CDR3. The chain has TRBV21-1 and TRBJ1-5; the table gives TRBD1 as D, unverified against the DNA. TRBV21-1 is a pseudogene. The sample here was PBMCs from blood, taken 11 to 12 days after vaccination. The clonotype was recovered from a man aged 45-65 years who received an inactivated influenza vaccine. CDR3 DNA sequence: TGTGCCAGCAGCAAATGCGGGGACAGGGTGCGGTACCAGCCCCAGCATTTT. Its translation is CASSKCGDRVRYQPQHF.